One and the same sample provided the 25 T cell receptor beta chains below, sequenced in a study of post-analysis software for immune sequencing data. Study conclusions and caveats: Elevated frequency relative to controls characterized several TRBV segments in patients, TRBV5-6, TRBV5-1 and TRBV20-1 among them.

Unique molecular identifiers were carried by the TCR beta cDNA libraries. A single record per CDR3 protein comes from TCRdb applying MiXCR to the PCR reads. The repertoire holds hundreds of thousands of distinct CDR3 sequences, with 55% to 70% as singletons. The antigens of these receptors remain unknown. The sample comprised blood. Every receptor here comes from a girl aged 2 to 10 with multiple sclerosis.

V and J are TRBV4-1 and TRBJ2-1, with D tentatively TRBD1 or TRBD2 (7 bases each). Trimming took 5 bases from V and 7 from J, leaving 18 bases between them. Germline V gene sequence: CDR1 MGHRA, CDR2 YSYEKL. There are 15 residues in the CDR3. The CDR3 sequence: CASSAGGGLLNEQFF. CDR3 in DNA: TGCGCCAGCAGCGCAGGGGGAGGGCTCCTAAATGAGCAGTTCTTC.

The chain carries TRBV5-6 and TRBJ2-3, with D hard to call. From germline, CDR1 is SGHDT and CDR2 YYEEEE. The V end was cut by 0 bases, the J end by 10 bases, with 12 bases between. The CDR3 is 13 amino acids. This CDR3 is CASSLVRAFAQYF. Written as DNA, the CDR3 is TGTGCCAGCAGCTTGGTTCGAGCTTTTGCGCAGTATTTT. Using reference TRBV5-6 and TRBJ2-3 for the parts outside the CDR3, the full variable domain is DAGVTQSPTHLIKTRGQQVTLRCSPKSGHDTVSWYQQALGQGPQFIFQYYEEEERQRGNFPDRFSGHQFPNYSSELNVNALLLGDSALYLCASSLVRAFAQYFGPGTRLTVL.

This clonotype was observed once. CDR3 DNA: TGCAGCGTTGAGATGTCAGCCTACAATGAGTGGTTCTTC. Its translation: CSVEMSAYNEWFF. The chain employs TRBV29-1 and TRBJ2-1; D gene unclear. Trimming took off 3 bases at V and 15 bases at J, with 21 bases between the two ends. The germline V gene has CDR1 SQVTM and CDR2 ANQGSEA. The CDR3 totals 13 residues.

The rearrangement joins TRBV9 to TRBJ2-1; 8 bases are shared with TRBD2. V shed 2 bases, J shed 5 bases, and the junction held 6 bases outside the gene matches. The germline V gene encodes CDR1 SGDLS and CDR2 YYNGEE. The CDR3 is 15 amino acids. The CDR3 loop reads CASSVSGSPNNEQFF. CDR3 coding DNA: TGTGCCAGCAGCGTGAGCGGGAGCCCGAACAATGAGCAGTTCTTC. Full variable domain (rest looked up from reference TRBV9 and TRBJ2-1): DSGVTQTPKHLITATGQRVTLRCSPRSGDLSVYWYQQSLDQGLQFLIQYYNGEERAKGNILERFSAQQFPDLHSELNLSSLELGDSALYFCASSVSGSPNNEQFFGPGTRLTVL.

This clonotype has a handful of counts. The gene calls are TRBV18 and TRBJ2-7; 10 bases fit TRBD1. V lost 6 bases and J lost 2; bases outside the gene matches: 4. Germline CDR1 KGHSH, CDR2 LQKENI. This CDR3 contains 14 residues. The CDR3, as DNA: TGTGCCAGCTCGGGACAGGGGACAACCTACGAGCAGTACTTC. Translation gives CASSGQGTTYEQYF.

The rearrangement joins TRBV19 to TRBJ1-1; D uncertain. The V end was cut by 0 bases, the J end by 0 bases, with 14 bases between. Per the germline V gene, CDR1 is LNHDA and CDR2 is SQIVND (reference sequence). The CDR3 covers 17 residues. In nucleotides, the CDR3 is TGTGCCAGTAGTATAGATTGGAGGGAACACCTGAACACTGAAGCTTTCTTT. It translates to CASSIDWREHLNTEAFF. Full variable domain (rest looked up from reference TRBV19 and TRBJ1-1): DGGITQSPKYLFRKEGQNVTLSCEQNLNHDAMYWYRQDPGQGLRLIYYSQIVNDFQKGDIAEGYSVSREKKESFPLTVTSAQKNPTAFYLCASSIDWREHLNTEAFFGQGTRLTVV.

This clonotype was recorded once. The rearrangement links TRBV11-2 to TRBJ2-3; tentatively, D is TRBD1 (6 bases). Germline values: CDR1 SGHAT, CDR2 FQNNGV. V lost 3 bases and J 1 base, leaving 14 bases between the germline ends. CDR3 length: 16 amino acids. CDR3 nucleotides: TGTGCCAGCAGCTTCCTGACAGGCGGAGGCACAGATACGCAGTATTTT. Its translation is CASSFLTGGGTDTQYF.

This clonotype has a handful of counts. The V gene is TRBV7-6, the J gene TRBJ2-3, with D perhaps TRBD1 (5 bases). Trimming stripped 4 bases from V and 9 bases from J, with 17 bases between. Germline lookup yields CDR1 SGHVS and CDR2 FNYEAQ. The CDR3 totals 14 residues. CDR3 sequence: CASSYSRLWGTQYF. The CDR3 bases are TGTGCCAGCAGCTACAGTAGGCTGTGGGGCACGCAGTATTTT.

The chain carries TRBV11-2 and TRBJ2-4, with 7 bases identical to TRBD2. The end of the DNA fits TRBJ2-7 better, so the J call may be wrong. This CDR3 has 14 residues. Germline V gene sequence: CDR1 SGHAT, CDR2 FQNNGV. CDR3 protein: CASSLAGLWGEQYF. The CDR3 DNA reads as TGTGCCAGCAGCTTAGCGGGACTATGGGGCGAGCAGTACTTC.

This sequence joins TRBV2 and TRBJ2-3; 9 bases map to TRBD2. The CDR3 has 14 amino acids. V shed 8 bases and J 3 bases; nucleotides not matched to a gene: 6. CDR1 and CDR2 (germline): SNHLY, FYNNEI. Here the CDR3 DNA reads TGTGCCAGCGACCAGCGGGAGGTGACAGATACGCAGTATTTT. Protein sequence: CASDQREVTDTQYF.

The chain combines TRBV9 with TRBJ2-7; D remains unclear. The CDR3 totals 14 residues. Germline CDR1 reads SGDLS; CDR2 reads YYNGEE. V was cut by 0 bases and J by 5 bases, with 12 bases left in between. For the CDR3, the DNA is TGTGCCAGCAGCGTAGCTACGTTCACTCACGAGCAGTACTTC. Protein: CASSVATFTHEQYF.

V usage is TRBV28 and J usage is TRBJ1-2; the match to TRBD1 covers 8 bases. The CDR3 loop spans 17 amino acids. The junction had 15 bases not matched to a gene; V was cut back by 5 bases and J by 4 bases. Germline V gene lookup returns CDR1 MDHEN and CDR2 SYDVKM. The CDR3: CASSPKISGTGRYGYTF. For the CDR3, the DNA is TGTGCCAGCAGTCCTAAAATCTCCGGGACAGGACGCTATGGCTACACCTTC.

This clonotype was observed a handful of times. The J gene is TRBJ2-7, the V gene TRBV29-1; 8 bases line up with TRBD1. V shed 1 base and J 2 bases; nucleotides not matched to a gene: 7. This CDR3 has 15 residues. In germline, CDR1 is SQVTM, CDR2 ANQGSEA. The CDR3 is CSVEVVAGGTYEQYF. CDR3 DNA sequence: TGCAGCGTTGAAGTGGTCGCAGGGGGCACCTACGAGCAGTACTTC.

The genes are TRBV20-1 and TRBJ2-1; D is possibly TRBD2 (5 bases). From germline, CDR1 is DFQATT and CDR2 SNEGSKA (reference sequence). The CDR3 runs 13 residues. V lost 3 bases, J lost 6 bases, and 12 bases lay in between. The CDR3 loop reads CSARALALNEQFF. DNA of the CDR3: TGCAGTGCTAGGGCGCTAGCTCTCAATGAGCAGTTCTTC.

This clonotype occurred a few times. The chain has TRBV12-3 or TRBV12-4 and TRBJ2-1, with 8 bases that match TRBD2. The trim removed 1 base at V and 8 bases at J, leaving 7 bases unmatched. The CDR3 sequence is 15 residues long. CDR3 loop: CASSLDPAGDDEQFF. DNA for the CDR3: TGTGCCAGCAGTTTAGATCCAGCGGGAGACGATGAGCAGTTCTTC.

The CDR3 nucleotides are TGTGCCAGCAGCCTGGAACATAGGTCCCCGGGAGGCAATGAGCAGTTCTTC. Its translation: CASSLEHRSPGGNEQFF. This rearrangement joins TRBV9 to TRBJ2-1; 7 nucleotides agree with TRBD2. Trimming took 4 bases from V and 6 from J; bases not matched to a gene: 16. The germline CDR1 and CDR2 sequences are SGDLS and YYNGEE. The CDR3 is 17 residues long.

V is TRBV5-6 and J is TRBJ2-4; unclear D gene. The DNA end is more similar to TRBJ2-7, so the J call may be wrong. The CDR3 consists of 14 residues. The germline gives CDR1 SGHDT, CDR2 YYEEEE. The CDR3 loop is CASSNPRASYEQYF. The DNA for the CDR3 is TGTGCCAGCAGCAATCCTAGGGCTAGTTACGAGCAGTACTTC.

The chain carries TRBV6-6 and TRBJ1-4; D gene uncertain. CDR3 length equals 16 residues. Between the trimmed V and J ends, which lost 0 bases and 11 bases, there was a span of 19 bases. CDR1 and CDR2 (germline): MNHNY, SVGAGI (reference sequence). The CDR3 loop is CASSYSNRRLEPKLFF. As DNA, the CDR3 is TGTGCCAGCAGTTACTCGAATAGGCGCCTCGAACCTAAACTGTTTTTT.

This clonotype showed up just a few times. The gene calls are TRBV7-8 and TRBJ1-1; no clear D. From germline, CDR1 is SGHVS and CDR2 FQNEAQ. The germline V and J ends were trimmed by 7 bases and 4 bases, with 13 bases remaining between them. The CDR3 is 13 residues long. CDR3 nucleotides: TGTGCCAGCACGCTTCGGTGGAGCACTGAAGCTTTCTTT. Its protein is CASTLRWSTEAFF.

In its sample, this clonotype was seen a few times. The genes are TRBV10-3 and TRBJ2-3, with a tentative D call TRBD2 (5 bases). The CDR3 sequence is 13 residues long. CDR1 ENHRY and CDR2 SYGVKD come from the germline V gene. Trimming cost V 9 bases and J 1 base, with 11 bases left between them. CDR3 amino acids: CAILLRGTDTQYF. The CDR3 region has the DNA TGTGCCATACTTTTGCGGGGCACAGATACGCAGTATTTT.

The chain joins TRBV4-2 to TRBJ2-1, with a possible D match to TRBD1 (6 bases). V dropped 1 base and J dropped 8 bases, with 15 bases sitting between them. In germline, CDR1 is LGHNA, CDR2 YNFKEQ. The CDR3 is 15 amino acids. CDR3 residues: CASSQVPTQGHEQFF. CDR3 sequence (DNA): TGTGCCAGCAGCCAAGTACCTACACAGGGCCATGAGCAGTTCTTC.

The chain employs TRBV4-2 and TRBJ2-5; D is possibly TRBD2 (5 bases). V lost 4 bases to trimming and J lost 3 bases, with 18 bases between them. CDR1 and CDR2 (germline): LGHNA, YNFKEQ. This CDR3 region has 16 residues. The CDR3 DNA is TGTGCCAGCAGCCTAGATCCGGGGATGGGAGAAGAGACCCAGTACTTC. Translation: CASSLDPGMGEETQYF.

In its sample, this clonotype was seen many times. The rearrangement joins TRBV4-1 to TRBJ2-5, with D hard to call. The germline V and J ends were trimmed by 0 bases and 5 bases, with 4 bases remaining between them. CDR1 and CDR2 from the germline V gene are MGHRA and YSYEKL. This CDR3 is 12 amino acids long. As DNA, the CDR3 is TGCGCCAGCAGCCAAGATTTCGAGACCCAGTACTTC. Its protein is CASSQDFETQYF.

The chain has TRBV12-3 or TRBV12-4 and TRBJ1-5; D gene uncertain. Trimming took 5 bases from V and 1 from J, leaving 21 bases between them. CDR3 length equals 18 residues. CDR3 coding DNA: TGTGCCAGCAGTCCCACCGTCCCGGGCAGCGGGAGCAATCAGCCCCAGCATTTT. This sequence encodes CASSPTVPGSGSNQPQHF.

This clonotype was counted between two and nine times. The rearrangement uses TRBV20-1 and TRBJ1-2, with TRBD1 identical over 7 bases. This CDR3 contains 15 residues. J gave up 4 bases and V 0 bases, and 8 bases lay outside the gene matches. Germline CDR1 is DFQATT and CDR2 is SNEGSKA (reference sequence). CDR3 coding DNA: TGCAGTGCTAGAGATCGCGGCAGGGGGTCCTATGGCTACACCTTC. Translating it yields CSARDRGRGSYGYTF.